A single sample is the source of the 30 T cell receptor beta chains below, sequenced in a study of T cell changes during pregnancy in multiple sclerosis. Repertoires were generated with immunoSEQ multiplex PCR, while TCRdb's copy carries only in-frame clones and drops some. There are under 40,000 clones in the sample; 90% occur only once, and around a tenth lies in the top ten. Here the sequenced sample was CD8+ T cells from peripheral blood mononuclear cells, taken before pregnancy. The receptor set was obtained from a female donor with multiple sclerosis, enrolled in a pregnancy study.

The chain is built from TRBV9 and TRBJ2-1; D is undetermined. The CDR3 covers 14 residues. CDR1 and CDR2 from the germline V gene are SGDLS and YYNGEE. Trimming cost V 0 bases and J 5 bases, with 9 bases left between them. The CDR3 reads CASSVDPPDNEQFF. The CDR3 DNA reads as TGTGCCAGCAGCGTAGATCCCCCAGACAATGAGCAGTTCTTC.

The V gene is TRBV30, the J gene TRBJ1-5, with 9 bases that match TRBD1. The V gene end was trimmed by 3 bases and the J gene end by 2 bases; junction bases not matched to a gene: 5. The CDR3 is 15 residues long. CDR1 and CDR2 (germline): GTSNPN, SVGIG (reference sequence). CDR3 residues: CAWSAGQGGNQPQHF. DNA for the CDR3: TGTGCCTGGAGCGCGGGACAGGGCGGCAATCAGCCCCAGCATTTT.

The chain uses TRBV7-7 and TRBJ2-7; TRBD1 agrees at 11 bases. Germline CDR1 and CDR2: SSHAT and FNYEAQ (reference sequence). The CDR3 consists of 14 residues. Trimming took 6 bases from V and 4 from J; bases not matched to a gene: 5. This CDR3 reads CASSYGTGGYEQYF. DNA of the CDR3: TGTGCCAGCAGTTATGGGACAGGGGGGTACGAGCAGTACTTC.

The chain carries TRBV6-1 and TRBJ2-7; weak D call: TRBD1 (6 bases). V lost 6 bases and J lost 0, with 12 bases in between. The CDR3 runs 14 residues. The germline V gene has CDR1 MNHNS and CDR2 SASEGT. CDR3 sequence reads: CASSGTRSSYEQYF. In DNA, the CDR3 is TGTGCCAGCAGCGGGACAAGGAGCTCCTACGAGCAGTACTTC.

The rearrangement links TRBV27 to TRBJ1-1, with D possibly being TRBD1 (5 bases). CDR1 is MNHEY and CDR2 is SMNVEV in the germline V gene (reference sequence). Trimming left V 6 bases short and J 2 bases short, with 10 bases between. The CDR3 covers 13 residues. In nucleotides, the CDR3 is TGTGCCAGCAGACTCCAGGGAAACACTGAAGCTTTCTTT. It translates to CASRLQGNTEAFF.

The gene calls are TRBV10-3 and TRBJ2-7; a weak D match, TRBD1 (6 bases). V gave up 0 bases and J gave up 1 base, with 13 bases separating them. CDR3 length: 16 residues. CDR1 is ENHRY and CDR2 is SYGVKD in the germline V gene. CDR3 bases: TGTGCCATCAGTGAGTCATGGGGGCGAAAGTCCTACGAGCAGTACTTC. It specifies CAISESWGRKSYEQYF.

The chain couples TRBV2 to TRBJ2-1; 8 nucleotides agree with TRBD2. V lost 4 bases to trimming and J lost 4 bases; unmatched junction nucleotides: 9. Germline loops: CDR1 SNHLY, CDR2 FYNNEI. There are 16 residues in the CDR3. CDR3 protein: CASSVGGGLTYNEQFF. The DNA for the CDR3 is TGTGCCAGCAGTGTCGGCGGGGGGCTAACTTACAATGAGCAGTTCTTC.

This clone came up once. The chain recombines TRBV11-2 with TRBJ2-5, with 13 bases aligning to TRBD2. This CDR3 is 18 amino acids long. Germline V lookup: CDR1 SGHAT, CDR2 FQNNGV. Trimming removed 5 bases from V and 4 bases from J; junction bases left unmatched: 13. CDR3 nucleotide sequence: TGTGCCAGCAGCCGTGGACTAGCGGGGGTAGATTGGGGAGAGACCCAGTACTTC. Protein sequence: CASSRGLAGVDWGETQYF.

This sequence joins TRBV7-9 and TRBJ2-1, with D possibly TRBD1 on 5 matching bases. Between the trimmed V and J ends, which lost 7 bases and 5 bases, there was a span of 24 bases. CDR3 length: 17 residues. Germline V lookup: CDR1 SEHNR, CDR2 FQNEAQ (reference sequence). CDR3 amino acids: CASIDGAGPPADNEQFF. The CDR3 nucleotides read TGTGCCAGCATAGATGGGGCCGGTCCACCCGCCGACAATGAGCAGTTCTTC.

CDR3: CASTRGDNEQFF. CDR3 DNA sequence: TGTGCCAGCACCCGGGGTGACAATGAGCAGTTCTTC. The chain uses TRBV6-5 and TRBJ2-1; D might be TRBD2 (5 bases). The germline V and J ends were trimmed by 7 bases and 5 bases, with 9 bases remaining between them. The CDR3 is 12 amino acids. Germline V gene sequence: CDR1 MNHEY, CDR2 SVGAGI.

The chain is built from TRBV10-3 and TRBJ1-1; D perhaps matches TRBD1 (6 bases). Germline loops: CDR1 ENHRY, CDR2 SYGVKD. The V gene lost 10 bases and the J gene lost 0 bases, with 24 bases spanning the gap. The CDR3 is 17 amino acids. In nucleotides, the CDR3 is TGTGCCACCCAAGTTCGGGGAGAGGGACACATGAACACTGAAGCTTTCTTT. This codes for CATQVRGEGHMNTEAFF.

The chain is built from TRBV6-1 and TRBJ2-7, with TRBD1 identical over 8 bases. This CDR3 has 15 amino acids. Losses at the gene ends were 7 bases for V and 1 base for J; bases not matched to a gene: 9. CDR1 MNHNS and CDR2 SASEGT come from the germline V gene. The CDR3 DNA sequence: TGTGCCAGCATACCCGACAGGGGTTCGTCCTACGAGCAGTACTTC. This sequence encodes CASIPDRGSSYEQYF.

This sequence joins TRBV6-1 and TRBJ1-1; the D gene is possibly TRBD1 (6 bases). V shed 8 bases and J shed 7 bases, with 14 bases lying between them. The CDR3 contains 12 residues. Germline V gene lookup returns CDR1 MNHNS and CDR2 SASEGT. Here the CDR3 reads CASGRGHFEAFF. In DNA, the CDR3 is TGTGCCAGCGGCAGGGGACATTTTGAAGCTTTCTTT.

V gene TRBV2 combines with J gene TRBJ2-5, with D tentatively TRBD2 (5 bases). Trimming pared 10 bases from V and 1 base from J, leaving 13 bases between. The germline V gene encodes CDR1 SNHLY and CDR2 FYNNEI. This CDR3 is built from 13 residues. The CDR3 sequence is CATGMPVQETQYF. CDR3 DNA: TGTGCCACCGGGATGCCAGTCCAAGAGACCCAGTACTTC.

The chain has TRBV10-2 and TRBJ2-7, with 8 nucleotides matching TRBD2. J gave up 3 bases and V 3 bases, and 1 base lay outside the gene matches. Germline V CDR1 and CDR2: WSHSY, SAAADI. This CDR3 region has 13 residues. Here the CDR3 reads CASSDLAGYEQYF. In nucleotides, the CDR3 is TGCGCCAGCAGTGACCTAGCGGGCTACGAGCAGTACTTC.

CDR3 in amino acids: CASSPYPGQFFSGANVLTF. The CDR3 coding sequence is TGTGCCAGCAGCCCCTATCCGGGACAGTTTTTCTCTGGGGCCAACGTCCTGACTTTC. V gene TRBV7-9 combines with J gene TRBJ2-6, with 7 bases lining up with TRBD1. This CDR3 spans 19 amino acids. The junction had 13 bases not matched to a gene; V was cut back by 5 bases and J by 0 bases. CDR1 SEHNR and CDR2 FQNEAQ come from the germline V gene (reference sequence).

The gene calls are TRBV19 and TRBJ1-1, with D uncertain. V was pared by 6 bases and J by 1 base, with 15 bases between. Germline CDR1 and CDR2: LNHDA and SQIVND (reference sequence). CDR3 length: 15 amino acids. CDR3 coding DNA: TGTGCCAGTAGGCAACTCAACGCAAGGAACACTGAAGCTTTCTTT. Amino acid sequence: CASRQLNARNTEAFF.

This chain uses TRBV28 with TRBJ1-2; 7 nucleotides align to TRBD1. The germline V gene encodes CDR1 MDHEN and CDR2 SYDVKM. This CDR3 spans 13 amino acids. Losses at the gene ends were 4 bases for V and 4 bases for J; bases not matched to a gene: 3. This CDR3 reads CASSYQGGYGYTF. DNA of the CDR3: TGTGCCAGCAGTTACCAGGGGGGCTATGGCTACACCTTC.

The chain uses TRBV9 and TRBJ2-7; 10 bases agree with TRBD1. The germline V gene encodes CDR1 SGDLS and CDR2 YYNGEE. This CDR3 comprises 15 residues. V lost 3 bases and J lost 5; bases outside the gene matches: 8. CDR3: CASSAPGTGANEQYF. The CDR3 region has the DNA TGTGCCAGCAGCGCTCCCGGGACAGGGGCAAACGAGCAGTACTTC.

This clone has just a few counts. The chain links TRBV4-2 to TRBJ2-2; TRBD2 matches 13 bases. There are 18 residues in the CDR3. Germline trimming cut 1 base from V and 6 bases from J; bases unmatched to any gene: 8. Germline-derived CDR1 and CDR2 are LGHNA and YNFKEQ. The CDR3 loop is CASSQAVTSGRAAGELFF. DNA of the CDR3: TGTGCCAGCAGCCAAGCCGTAACTAGCGGGAGGGCCGCCGGGGAGCTGTTTTTT.

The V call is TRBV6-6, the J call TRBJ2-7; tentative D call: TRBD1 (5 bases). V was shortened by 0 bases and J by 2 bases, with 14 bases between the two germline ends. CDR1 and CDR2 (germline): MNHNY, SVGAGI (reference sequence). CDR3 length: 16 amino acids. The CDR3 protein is CASSYSKDTQAYEQYF. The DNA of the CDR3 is TGTGCCAGCAGTTACTCAAAGGACACCCAGGCCTACGAGCAGTACTTC.

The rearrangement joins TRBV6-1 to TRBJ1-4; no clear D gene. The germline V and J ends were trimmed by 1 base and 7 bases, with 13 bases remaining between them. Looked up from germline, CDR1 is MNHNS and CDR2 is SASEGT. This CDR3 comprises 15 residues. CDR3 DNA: TGTGCCAGCAGTGAAGGGAGGGCATTGGGTGAAAAACTGTTTTTT. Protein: CASSEGRALGEKLFF.

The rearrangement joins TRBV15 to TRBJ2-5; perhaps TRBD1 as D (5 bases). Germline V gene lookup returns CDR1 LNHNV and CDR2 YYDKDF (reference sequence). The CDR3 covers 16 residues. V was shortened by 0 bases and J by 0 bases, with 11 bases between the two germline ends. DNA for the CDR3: TGTGCCACCAGCAGAGATTCGGGCAGGGACCAAGAGACCCAGTACTTC. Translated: CATSRDSGRDQETQYF.

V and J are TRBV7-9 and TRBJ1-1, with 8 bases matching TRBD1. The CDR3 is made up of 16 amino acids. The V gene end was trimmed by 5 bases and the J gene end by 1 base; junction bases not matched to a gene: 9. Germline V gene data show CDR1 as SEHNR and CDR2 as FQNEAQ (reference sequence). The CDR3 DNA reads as TGTGCCAGCAGCCCGCCTACAGGGGGGACGAACACTGAAGCTTTCTTT. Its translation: CASSPPTGGTNTEAFF.

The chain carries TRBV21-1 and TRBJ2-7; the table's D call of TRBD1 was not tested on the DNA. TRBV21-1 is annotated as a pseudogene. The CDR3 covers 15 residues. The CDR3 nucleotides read TGTGCCAGCACCGACAGGGGGCTGAAGGACTACGAGCAGTACTTC. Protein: CASTDRGLKDYEQYF.

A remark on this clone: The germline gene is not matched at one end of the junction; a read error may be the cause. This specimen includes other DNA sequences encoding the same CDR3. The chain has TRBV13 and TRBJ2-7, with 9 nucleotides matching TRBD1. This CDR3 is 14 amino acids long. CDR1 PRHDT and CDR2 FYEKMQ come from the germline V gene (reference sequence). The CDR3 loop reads CASSVGDRDHEQYF. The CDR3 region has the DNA TGTGCCAGCAGCGTAGGGGACAGGGACCATGAGCAGTACTTC.

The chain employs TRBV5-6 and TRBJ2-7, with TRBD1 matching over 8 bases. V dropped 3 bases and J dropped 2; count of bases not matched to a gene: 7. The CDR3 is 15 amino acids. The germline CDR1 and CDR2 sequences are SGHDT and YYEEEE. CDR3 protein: CASSYATGEAYEQYF. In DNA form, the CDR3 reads TGTGCCAGCAGCTACGCGACAGGGGAAGCCTACGAGCAGTACTTC.

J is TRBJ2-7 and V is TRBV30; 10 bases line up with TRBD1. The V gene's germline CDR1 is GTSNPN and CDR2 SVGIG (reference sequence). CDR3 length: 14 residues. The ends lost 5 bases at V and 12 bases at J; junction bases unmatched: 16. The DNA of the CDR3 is TGTGCCTGGGGTGCCCTCCCCGGGACAGGGGATCTGTACTTC. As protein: CAWGALPGTGDLYF.

CDR3 nucleotides: TGTGCCAGCAGCCCCAGGACTAGCGGGAAGCTCGAGCAGTACTTC. It yields the protein CASSPRTSGKLEQYF. The V call is TRBV7-6, the J call TRBJ2-7; 12 bases map to TRBD2. Germline-derived CDR1 and CDR2 are SGHVS and FNYEAQ. There are 15 residues in the CDR3. J was trimmed by 6 bases and V by 5 bases; bases with no gene match: 8.

Here the CDR3 DNA reads TGTGCCAGCAGCTTATTTCTCGGGGGACCCCGTCGGAATGAGCAGTTCTTC. Translated: CASSLFLGGPRRNEQFF. This chain links TRBV11-1 with TRBJ2-1; a weak D match, TRBD2 (6 bases). There are 17 residues in the CDR3. Germline CDR1 reads SGHAT; CDR2 reads FQDESV (reference sequence). Trimming shortened V by 2 bases and J by 7 bases, and 21 bases separated the two germline ends.